Presented here are 8 T cell receptor beta chains from one specimen sequenced in a study of T cell repertoires in cytomegalovirus infection. TCRdb reprocessed the reads with MiXCR, giving one entry per CDR3 protein. The profile shows around 490,000 distinct CDR3 sequences, more than 20% of them singletons. The sequenced material came from PBMCs. These receptors all come from a human donor in good health (CMV status not recorded). Some clones in this sample may be carry-over from other donors' samples.

The chain links TRBV5-4 to TRBJ2-7; a weak D match, TRBD2 (6 bases). The CDR3 totals 13 residues. In germline, CDR1 is SGHNT, CDR2 YYREEE (reference sequence). V was shortened by 4 bases and J by 7 bases, with 15 bases between the two germline ends. The CDR3: CASSKTGTLEQYF. CDR3 nucleotides: TGTGCCAGCAGCAAGACCGGGACTCTAGAGCAGTACTTC.

This clonotype has only a few counts. The chain uses TRBV6-1 and TRBJ2-5, with D unresolved. V was clipped by 6 bases and J by 4 bases, with 12 bases between them. The CDR3 is 13 residues long. Germline V gene data show CDR1 as MNHNS and CDR2 as SASEGT. The CDR3 here is CASSKTGSETQYF. In DNA form, the CDR3 reads TGTGCCAGCAGCAAAACTGGATCAGAGACCCAGTACTTC.

In this sample, this clonotype turned up a few times. The rearrangement links TRBV7-9 to TRBJ1-2, with a weak D call TRBD1 (5 bases). This CDR3 contains 14 residues. The V end lost 3 bases, the J end lost 7 bases, and 15 bases lay between the germline ends. Looked up from germline, CDR1 is SEHNR and CDR2 is FQNEAQ (reference sequence). CDR3 protein: CASSFDTYGGGYTF. The CDR3 DNA reads as TGTGCCAGCAGCTTTGACACATACGGGGGTGGCTACACCTTC.

This clonotype has just a few counts. In this CDR3 the conserved last residue, phenylalanine or tryptophan, is missing, so a read error is likely. The rearrangement uses TRBV6-6 and TRBJ1-3; 10 nucleotides align to TRBD1. J gave up 2 bases and V 2 bases, and 0 bases lay outside the gene matches. The germline gives CDR1 MNHNY, CDR2 SVGAGI (reference sequence). The CDR3 is made up of 15 amino acids. The CDR3 here is CASSYGTGAGNTIYL. CDR3 nucleotides: TGTGCCAGCAGTTACGGGACAGGGGCTGGAAACACCATATATTTA.

This clonotype was counted a single time. The chain employs TRBV7-2 and TRBJ2-5; D is perhaps TRBD2 (5 bases). The CDR3 has 13 amino acids. In germline, CDR1 is SGHTA, CDR2 FQGNSA. V lost 10 bases and J lost 1, with 13 bases in between. DNA of the CDR3: TGTGCCATCGGGATTGAAGTCCAAGAGACCCAGTACTTC. It encodes CAIGIEVQETQYF.

The chain employs TRBV5-1 and TRBJ2-5; D uncertain. The CDR3 length is 11 residues. The germline CDR1 and CDR2 sequences are SGHRS and YFSETQ. The germline V and J ends were trimmed by 5 bases and 1 base, with 3 bases remaining between them. CDR3: CASRVQETQYF. The CDR3 DNA sequence: TGCGCCAGCAGAGTCCAAGAGACCCAGTACTTC. Filled out from reference TRBV5-1 and TRBJ2-5, the complete variable domain reads KAGVTQTPRYLIKTRGQQVTLSCSPISGHRSVSWYQQTPGQGLQFLFEYFSETQRNKGNFPGRFSGRQFSNSRSEMNVSTLELGDSALYLCASRVQETQYFGPGTRLLVL.

This clonotype was seen once. The chain couples TRBV20-1 to TRBJ1-2; a possible D gene is TRBD1 (6 bases). From germline, CDR1 is DFQATT and CDR2 SNEGSKA (reference sequence). This CDR3 contains 11 residues. V lost 5 bases, J lost 6 bases, and 10 bases lay in between. This chain's CDR3 is CSAPRGHGYTF. The CDR3 DNA is TGCAGTGCTCCCAGGGGTCATGGCTACACCTTC.

This clonotype was detected a few times. The genes are TRBV7-2 and TRBJ2-5, with 9 bases lining up with TRBD1. CDR1 and CDR2 (germline): SGHTA, FQGNSA. This CDR3 is built from 15 residues. Losses at the gene ends were 1 base for V and 3 bases for J; bases not matched to a gene: 3. The chain's CDR3 is CASSLVTGGEETQYF. In DNA form, the CDR3 reads TGTGCCAGCAGCTTAGTTACAGGGGGCGAAGAGACCCAGTACTTC.